These T cell receptor beta chains were read from a single sample in a study of blood T cell repertoires in COVID-19. Sequenced by immunoSEQ multiplex PCR; TCRdb stores in-frame clones only, minus some. Of 250,000 to 300,000 clones in the sample, 85% to 90% were seen once. Sequenced input: peripheral blood. The receptors here all came from a woman aged 30 to 39 with COVID-19, enrolled during active disease. CDR3s leave out the opening cysteine and the closing phenylalanine or tryptophan. Each record gives: J gene, V gene, CDR3 protein.

TRBJ1-4	TRBV11-2	ASSSTGAGAEKLF
TRBJ1-2	TRBV28	ASSTLQGAGYGYT
TRBJ1-3	TRBV29-1	SSQGSGNTIY
TRBJ2-7	TRBV7-9	ASSLTGKNDEQY
TRBJ2-1	TRBV5-4	ASSVGGTGNNEQF
TRBJ1-6	TRBV5-1	ASSSEGSLLSPLH
TRBJ2-1	TRBV19	ASSIGLAGGYNEQF
TRBJ2-3	TRBV6-5	ASSSSGTTDTQY
TRBJ2-3	TRBV5-4	ASTPRTGLTDTQY
TRBJ2-1	TRBV6-2/TRBV6-3	ASSKLAVEQF
TRBJ2-7	TRBV3-1/TRBV3-2	ASSPGGDEQY
TRBJ2-1	TRBV7-8	ASSWTSGTYNEQF
TRBJ2-5	TRBV5-4	ASHEVRDQETQY
TRBJ1-4	TRBV4-3	ASSQDPYSANREKLF
TRBJ2-7	TRBV28	ATTRGYEQY
TRBJ1-2	TRBV2	ASRSETGGIYT
TRBJ2-3	TRBV7-8	ASSPSRSKGLGTDTQY
TRBJ2-3	TRBV19	ASSIDRDGADTQY
TRBJ1-1	TRBV19	ASSIEQGFTEAF
TRBJ2-7	TRBV3-1/TRBV3-2	ATGKLSGGSSYEQY
TRBJ2-4	TRBV14	ASSQRPGGIQY
TRBJ2-1	TRBV5-1	ASSSGLAGPSSYNEQF
TRBJ1-1	TRBV28	ASSYRDREHLG
TRBJ1-6	TRBV30	ACNAPGLASLH
TRBJ2-3	TRBV25-1	ASAWGQEQY
TRBJ2-3	TRBV7-2	ASSRTSGSDTQY
TRBJ1-5	TRBV28	ASTPGRSNQPQH
TRBJ2-7	TRBV12-3/TRBV12-4	ASSTTGGYEQY
TRBJ2-5	TRBV2	ASSRAGAQETQY